Below are 8 T cell receptor beta chains sequenced from a single sample in a study of vaccination effects on CD4 cells after COVID-19. Antigen-specific CD4+ T cell clonotypes were called by their expansion after viral peptide-pool culture in ViraFEST. After around 10 days in culture, the CD4+ T cells were isolated. Vaccination of participants consisted of two doses of either the BNT162b2 or mRNA-1273 vaccine. These receptors' antigens are unknown. Data came from immunoSEQ multiplex PCR; TCRdb stores just in-frame clones and leaves some out. Of nearly 30,000 clones listed, 75% to 90% are singletons. Material: CD4+ T cells from PBMCs cultured with SARS-CoV-2 spike peptides, obtained after COVID-19 vaccination. Receptors were obtained from a human donor who received a COVID-19 vaccine. Some clones in this sample may be carry-over from other donors' samples.

This chain joins TRBV5-1 and TRBJ2-3, with D perhaps being TRBD1 or TRBD2 (5 bases each). The CDR3 covers 14 residues. In germline, CDR1 is SGHRS, CDR2 YFSETQ. With 2 bases removed from V and 5 bases from J, the gap between germline ends came to 12 bases. The CDR3 nucleotides are TGCGCCAGCAGCTTTGACGGGGCGGTAGATACGCAGTATTTT. This sequence encodes CASSFDGAVDTQYF.

The gene calls are TRBV11-2 and TRBJ2-3; D gene uncertain. The V and J ends lost 5 bases and 11 bases respectively, with 14 bases between them. This CDR3 contains 12 residues. The germline V gene encodes CDR1 SGHAT and CDR2 FQNNGV. The CDR3 DNA follows: TGTGCCAGCAGCCGTGCTGCTGGCCTGCAGTATTTT. Its translation: CASSRAAGLQYF.

The chain recombines TRBV3-1 (or the pseudogene TRBV3-2) with TRBJ1-2; D remains ambiguous. Germline CDR1 LGHDT, CDR2 YNNKEL (reference sequence). This CDR3 spans 15 amino acids. The germline V and J ends were trimmed by 0 bases and 7 bases, with 15 bases remaining between them. The CDR3 region is CASSQERRGLGGYTF. DNA for the CDR3: TGTGCCAGCAGCCAAGAGCGTCGTGGGTTGGGTGGCTACACCTTC.

The chain recombines TRBV24-1 with TRBJ1-2, with 10 bases lining up with TRBD1. The CDR3 is 15 amino acids. The germline gives CDR1 KGHDR, CDR2 SFDVKD. J was trimmed by 5 bases and V by 3 bases; bases with no gene match: 5. The chain's CDR3 is CATSDPGTGVYGYTF. In DNA, the CDR3 is TGTGCCACCAGTGATCCCGGGACAGGGGTTTATGGCTACACCTTC.

The chain joins TRBV2 to TRBJ2-7, with D maybe TRBD1 (6 bases). The V and J ends lost 6 bases and 6 bases respectively, with 15 bases between them. CDR3 size: 13 residues. CDR1 is SNHLY, CDR2 FYNNEI, per germline. The CDR3 DNA sequence: TGTGCCAGCAGGGTGGACAGCCAAACCGAGCAGTACGTC. Its protein product is CASRVDSQTEQYV.

This chain uses TRBV28 with TRBJ2-2; D gene ambiguous. V gave up 0 bases and J gave up 5 bases, with 10 bases separating them. This CDR3 comprises 15 residues. Germline CDR1 reads MDHEN; CDR2 reads SYDVKM. The CDR3 DNA reads TGTGCCAGCAGTTTATGGCGGATGGGGACCGGGGAGCTGTTTTTT. It codes for CASSLWRMGTGELFF.

V gene TRBV5-1 combines with J gene TRBJ1-4; no reliable D call. The CDR3 extends over 13 amino acids. V lost 4 bases, J lost 5 bases, and 9 bases lay in between. Germline CDR1 and CDR2: SGHRS and YFSETQ. The CDR3: CASSRGPNEKLFF. CDR3 nucleotide sequence: TGCGCCAGCAGCCGCGGTCCCAATGAAAAACTGTTTTTT. The whole variable domain, filled in from reference TRBV5-1 and TRBJ1-4, reads KAGVTQTPRYLIKTRGQQVTLSCSPISGHRSVSWYQQTPGQGLQFLFEYFSETQRNKGNFPGRFSGRQFSNSRSEMNVSTLELGDSALYLCASSRGPNEKLFFGSGTQLSVL.

The chain couples TRBV24-1 to TRBJ1-2; D unresolved. This CDR3 is 13 amino acids long. Per germline, CDR1 KGHDR and CDR2 SFDVKD. V was shortened by 5 bases and J by 5 bases, with 11 bases between the two germline ends. The CDR3 DNA follows: TGTGCCACCAGTGCCCCCCCGTCTTATGGCTACACCTTC. Protein sequence: CATSAPPSYGYTF.